This T cell receptor (beta chain) was sequenced in a study of blood T cell repertoires in COVID-19. Background on the study: Whether acute or convalescent, the COVID-19 samples came from the United States, Italy and Spain. In each case, the material was cDNA or gDNA derived from T cells, B-cell-depleted T cells, or PBMCs.

How the authors handled the data: Reference gene primer amplification yielded estimated nucleated cell counts. Generated by immunoSEQ multiplex PCR, the TCRdb table keeps only in-frame clones and is missing some. D and trimming come from the DNA, and the V and J calls and clone size come from that table. The table has about 220,000 clones, roughly four fifths seen once. CDR3 length: 13 residues. CDR1 and CDR2 from the germline V gene are MNHEY and SVGAGI. V lost 5 bases and J lost 8, with 12 bases in between. Sequenced sample: peripheral blood. This receptor was taken from a woman aged 70 to 79 with acute or convalescent COVID-19. This chain joins TRBV6-5 and TRBJ1-4; D call uncertain. CDR3 bases: TGTGCCAGCAGTCAGGCCTCGGGGGAAAAACTGTTTTTT. Encoded protein: CASSQASGEKLFF.